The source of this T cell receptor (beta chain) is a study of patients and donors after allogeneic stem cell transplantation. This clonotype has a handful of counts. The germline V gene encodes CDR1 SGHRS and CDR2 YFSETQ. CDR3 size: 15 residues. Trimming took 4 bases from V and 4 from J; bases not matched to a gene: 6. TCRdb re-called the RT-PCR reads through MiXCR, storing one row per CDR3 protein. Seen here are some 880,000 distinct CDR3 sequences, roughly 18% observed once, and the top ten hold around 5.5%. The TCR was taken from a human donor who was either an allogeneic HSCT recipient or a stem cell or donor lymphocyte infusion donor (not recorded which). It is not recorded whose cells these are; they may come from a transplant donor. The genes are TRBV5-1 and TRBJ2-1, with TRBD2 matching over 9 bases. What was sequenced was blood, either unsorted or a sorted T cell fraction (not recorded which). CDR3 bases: TGCGCCAGCAGCCCTAGGACTAGCGAGTACAATGAGCAGTTCTTC. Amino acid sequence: CASSPRTSEYNEQFF.